The 23 T cell receptor beta chains reported below all come from one sample, sequenced in a study of beta chain features in type 1 diabetes. Study conclusions and caveats: There was a moderate but significant shortening of TCRB CDR3s in all four CD4+ subsets of Type 1 diabetes patients.

Sequencing targeted expressed TCRB transcripts, as all isolated RNA had been reverse transcribed. The table came from immunoSEQ multiplex PCR; TCRdb's copy has only in-frame clones and leaves some out. The table has some 160,000 clones, approximately 9.1% seen once. Their antigens are not known. The sequenced sample consisted of central memory CD4+ T cells from blood. All receptors derive from a woman aged 25 to 39 with type 1 diabetes.

This clone was counted only a few times. The J gene is TRBJ1-2, the V gene TRBV15; 7 bases are shared with TRBD1. The CDR3 is 13 residues long. The ends lost 5 bases at V and 3 bases at J; junction bases unmatched: 3. Germline loops: CDR1 LNHNV, CDR2 YYDKDF (reference sequence). The CDR3 region is CATSGQEDYGYTF. CDR3 DNA: TGTGCCACCAGCGGACAGGAGGACTATGGCTACACCTTC.

This clone was detected a few times. The rearrangement uses TRBV5-8 and TRBJ2-5, with TRBD2 matching over 9 bases. Trimming at V came to 0 bases and at J to 5 bases, leaving 14 bases not matched to a gene. The CDR3 loop spans 18 amino acids. Germline V gives CDR1 SGHTS, CDR2 YDEGEE. The CDR3 protein is CASSLVAGALGMMETQYF. The CDR3 nucleotides are TGTGCCAGCAGCTTGGTAGCGGGAGCTTTGGGGATGATGGAGACCCAGTACTTC.

This clone has just a few counts. Other DNA sequences in this sample translate to the same CDR3. The chain combines TRBV4-1 with TRBJ2-1; TRBD2 aligns across 13 bases. Germline V gene lookup returns CDR1 MGHRA and CDR2 YSYEKL. This CDR3 region has 15 residues. With 3 bases clipped from V and 6 bases from J, the junction kept 2 bases outside the gene matches. CDR3 in DNA: TGCGCCAGCAGCCATGGACTAGCGGGAGTCAATGAGCAGTTCTTC. Protein: CASSHGLAGVNEQFF.

V is TRBV2 and J is TRBJ1-2; D is perhaps TRBD1 (5 bases). V was shortened by 6 bases and J by 0 bases, with 11 bases between the two germline ends. The CDR3 consists of 14 residues. Germline V gives CDR1 SNHLY, CDR2 FYNNEI. This CDR3 is CASRATEANYGYTF. In nucleotides, the CDR3 is TGTGCCAGCAGAGCGACAGAAGCTAACTATGGCTACACCTTC.

This clone was seen only a few times. The V and J genes are TRBV28 and TRBJ2-7; 8 bases map to TRBD2. Losses at the gene ends were 5 bases for V and 4 bases for J; bases not matched to a gene: 13. Germline CDR1 reads MDHEN; CDR2 reads SYDVKM. The length of the CDR3 is 16 residues. The chain's CDR3 is CASSPQHSGTKYEQYF. CDR3 coding DNA: TGTGCCAGCAGTCCACAACATAGCGGGACAAAGTACGAGCAGTACTTC.

The rearrangement links TRBV18 to TRBJ2-1, with a weak D call TRBD1 (6 bases). Germline V gives CDR1 KGHSH, CDR2 LQKENI. CDR3 length: 12 amino acids. V lost 8 bases, J lost 5 bases, and 10 bases lay in between. The DNA of the CDR3 is TGTGCCAGCGGACGGACAGACAATGAGCAGTTCTTC. Translating it yields CASGRTDNEQFF.

In its sample, this clone was seen a few times. The chain uses TRBV5-1 and TRBJ2-5, with 8 bases identical to TRBD2. With 6 bases clipped from V and 5 bases from J, the junction kept 21 bases outside the gene matches. Germline V gives CDR1 SGHRS, CDR2 YFSETQ. The CDR3 runs to 18 residues. The CDR3 bases are TGCGCCAGCACCGCCTCTGGGACTAGTTCGACCAACCTGGAGACCCAGTACTTC. This translates into CASTASGTSSTNLETQYF.

This sequence joins TRBV6-6 and TRBJ2-1; 12 bases line up with TRBD2. The CDR3 loop spans 13 amino acids. J gave up 7 bases and V 7 bases, and 2 bases lay outside the gene matches. CDR1 and CDR2 from the germline V gene are MNHNY and SVGAGI (reference sequence). For the CDR3, the DNA is TGTGCCAGCAAACTAGCGGGAGGAAATGAGCAGTTCTTC. This codes for CASKLAGGNEQFF.

By share of the sample, this clone is medium-sized (0.01 to 0.1%). V usage is TRBV7-9 and J usage is TRBJ1-1, with D perhaps matching TRBD1 (5 bases). This CDR3 has 15 residues. V was trimmed by 5 bases and J by 1 base, leaving 14 bases between them. Germline values: CDR1 SEHNR, CDR2 FQNEAQ (reference sequence). This CDR3 reads CASSPGGLRNTEAFF. The CDR3 coding sequence is TGTGCCAGCAGCCCGGGGGGGTTGCGGAACACTGAAGCTTTCTTT.

This clone was seen more than once but under ten times. The chain couples TRBV28 to TRBJ2-1; 9 bases match TRBD1. The CDR3 consists of 16 residues. Per germline, CDR1 MDHEN and CDR2 SYDVKM. Trimming took 5 bases from V and 7 from J; bases not matched to a gene: 12. CDR3 region: CASSRPKGQGRNEQFF. The CDR3 DNA sequence: TGTGCCAGCAGTCGTCCTAAGGGACAGGGCAGGAATGAGCAGTTCTTC.

This clone occurred a few times. The chain joins TRBV5-4 to TRBJ2-1; 14 nucleotides agree with TRBD2. Per the germline V gene, CDR1 is SGHNT and CDR2 is YYREEE (reference sequence). CDR3 length: 15 residues. Trimming removed 0 bases from V and 10 bases from J; junction bases left unmatched: 3. CDR3 loop: CASSLGLAGGEEQFF. The CDR3 bases are TGTGCCAGCAGCTTGGGACTAGCGGGAGGGGAAGAGCAGTTCTTC.

The chain couples TRBV7-6 to TRBJ2-3; the match to TRBD1 covers 7 bases. CDR1 and CDR2 (germline): SGHVS, FNYEAQ. Trimming at V came to 5 bases and at J to 0 bases, leaving 2 bases not matched to a gene. This CDR3 is built from 14 residues. The CDR3 is CASSRDSSTDTQYF. In DNA, the CDR3 is TGTGCCAGCAGCCGGGACAGTAGCACAGATACGCAGTATTTT.

The chain combines TRBV4-1 with TRBJ2-1, with TRBD2 as a possible D gene (5 bases). Trimming stripped 1 base from V and 6 bases from J, with 16 bases between. This CDR3 is 16 amino acids long. Germline lookup yields CDR1 MGHRA and CDR2 YSYEKL. CDR3 loop: CASSQGSGTERNEQFF. The CDR3 nucleotides are TGCGCCAGCAGCCAAGGCAGCGGAACCGAGCGCAATGAGCAGTTCTTC.

This clone was seen more than once but under ten times. Other DNA sequences in this sample translate to the same CDR3. V and J are TRBV25-1 and TRBJ2-5; weak D call: TRBD2 (6 bases). Germline V lookup: CDR1 MGHDK, CDR2 SYGVNS. The CDR3 is 13 amino acids. V gave up 3 bases and J gave up 5 bases, with 10 bases separating them. The DNA for the CDR3 is TGTGCCAGCAGTGAGAGCGGGCTTGAGACCCAGTACTTC. The encoded protein is CASSESGLETQYF. The full variable domain, completed using reference TRBV25-1 and TRBJ2-5, is EADIYQTPRYLVIGTGKKITLECSQTMGHDKMYWYQQDPGMELHLIHYSYGVNSTEKGDLSSESTVSRIRTEHFPLTLESARPSHTSQYLCASSESGLETQYFGPGTRLLVL.

In its sample, this clone was seen a few times. This chain connects TRBV21-1 to TRBJ2-5; TRBD2 is taken as the D call from the table, unchecked against the DNA. TRBV21-1 corresponds to a pseudogene. The CDR3 is made up of 16 amino acids. The CDR3 coding sequence is TGTGCCAGCAGCAAAGTAGGACTAGCGGGACAAGAGACCCAGTACTTC. Residues: CASSKVGLAGQETQYF.

This clone was recorded many times. The rearrangement uses TRBV9 and TRBJ2-3, with a possible D match to TRBD2 (6 bases). The CDR3 extends over 17 amino acids. The V gene lost 2 bases and the J gene lost 0 bases, with 16 bases spanning the gap. The germline gives CDR1 SGDLS, CDR2 YYNGEE. Here the CDR3 reads CASSVGDSGPSTDTQYF. CDR3 DNA sequence: TGTGCCAGCAGCGTCGGAGACAGCGGGCCTAGCACAGATACGCAGTATTTT.

This sequence joins TRBV18 and TRBJ2-7; 8 bases are shared with TRBD1. V dropped 1 base and J dropped 4; count of bases not matched to a gene: 15. Germline CDR1 is KGHSH and CDR2 is LQKENI. The CDR3 is made up of 18 amino acids. The DNA of the CDR3 is TGTGCCAGCTCACCACAATACGCGGTTTCAGGGGGCTTATACGAGCAGTACTTC. This encodes CASSPQYAVSGGLYEQYF.

The rearrangement uses TRBV19 and TRBJ1-1; the D is unclear. The CDR3 runs 15 residues. The V and J ends lost 1 base and 0 bases respectively, with 9 bases between them. Germline V gene data show CDR1 as LNHDA and CDR2 as SQIVND (reference sequence). The CDR3 DNA sequence: TGTGCCAGTAGTATAGTGAAACTTATGAACACTGAAGCTTTCTTT. Amino acids: CASSIVKLMNTEAFF.

This clone has more than one count but fewer than ten. This chain connects TRBV9 to TRBJ1-4, with TRBD1 matching 8 bases. The CDR3 has 17 residues. CDR1 and CDR2 (germline): SGDLS, YYNGEE. After removal of 2 bases from V and 0 bases from J, the junction contained 6 bases not matched to a gene. CDR3 nucleotides: TGTGCCAGCAGCGTGTCACAGGGGGGTGCAACTAATGAAAAACTGTTTTTT. Amino acids: CASSVSQGGATNEKLFF.

This clone was observed a few times. This chain links TRBV18 with TRBJ2-7; D gene unclear. The CDR3 extends over 13 amino acids. Per the germline V gene, CDR1 is KGHSH and CDR2 is LQKENI. The V end lost 4 bases, the J end lost 6 bases, and 13 bases lay between the germline ends. CDR3 protein: CASSQEMLSEQYF. The CDR3 DNA sequence: TGTGCCAGCTCACAGGAGATGCTCTCCGAGCAGTACTTC.

This clone came up once. The CDR3 reads CASSDRGGIRNQPQHF. In DNA form, the CDR3 reads TGTGCCAGCAGTGACAGAGGGGGAATACGCAATCAGCCCCAGCATTTT. This rearrangement joins TRBV6-1 to TRBJ1-5; maybe TRBD1 (6 bases). The CDR3 length is 16 residues. Germline lookup yields CDR1 MNHNS and CDR2 SASEGT. V lost 3 bases and J 2 bases, leaving 14 bases between the germline ends.

This clone was seen a few times. The chain employs TRBV6-6 and TRBJ2-6, with D possibly TRBD1 on 6 matching bases. The CDR3 length is 15 residues. V was trimmed by 4 bases and J by 3 bases, leaving 10 bases between them. Looked up from germline, CDR1 is MNHNY and CDR2 is SVGAGI (reference sequence). DNA of the CDR3: TGTGCCAGCAGTTCCCCAGGGGATGGGGCCAACGTCCTGACTTTC. Its protein product is CASSSPGDGANVLTF.

This clone has more than one count but fewer than ten. The J gene is TRBJ2-2, the V gene TRBV12-5; TRBD1 is a possible D gene (6 bases). V was clipped by 1 base and J by 1 base, with 10 bases between them. The CDR3 extends over 16 amino acids. From germline, CDR1 is LGHNT and CDR2 FRNRAP. The CDR3 spells CASGLGGQLNTGELFF. DNA for the CDR3: TGTGCTAGTGGTTTGGGGGGGCAGCTGAACACCGGGGAGCTGTTTTTT. Using reference TRBV12-5 and TRBJ2-2 for the parts outside the CDR3, the full variable domain is DARVTQTPRHKVTEMGQEVTMRCQPILGHNTVFWYRQTMMQGLELLAYFRNRAPLDDSGMPKDRFSAEMPDATLATLKIQPSEPRDSAVYFCASGLGGQLNTGELFFGEGSRLTVL.